The 12 T cell receptor beta chains below were found in one sample sequenced in a study of cytotoxic CD8 clonotypes in ibrutinib-treated CLL. Assay: immunoSEQ multiplex PCR; the TCRdb copy retains only in-frame clones and omits some. The top ten hold approximately 6% of the sample, which has 300,000 or so clones, 67% seen once. The sequencing here drew on PBMCs, taken after 36 months of ibrutinib treatment. The receptors come from a human donor with chronic lymphocytic leukemia.

The chain couples TRBV2 to TRBJ2-7, with D possibly matching TRBD1 (6 bases). This CDR3 spans 14 amino acids. Trimming left V 8 bases short and J 3 bases short, with 17 bases between. Germline CDR1 and CDR2: SNHLY and FYNNEI. CDR3 in DNA: TGTGCCAGCGCACGTCAGACAGGAGGCTACGAGCAGTACTTC. The encoded protein is CASARQTGGYEQYF.

The chain joins TRBV11-3 to TRBJ1-4, with 7 bases fitting TRBD1. Trimming at V came to 5 bases and at J to 2 bases, leaving 8 bases not matched to a gene. Per germline, CDR1 SGHNT and CDR2 YENEEA. CDR3 length: 16 residues. CDR3 loop: CASSTNHRGTNEKLFF. The CDR3 coding sequence is TGTGCCAGCAGCACCAACCACAGGGGTACTAATGAAAAACTGTTTTTT.

The J gene is TRBJ1-1, the V gene TRBV12-5, with a weak D call TRBD1 (6 bases). Trimming took off 8 bases at V and 2 bases at J, with 12 bases between the two ends. Germline CDR1 and CDR2: LGHNT and FRNRAP. This CDR3 is built from 13 residues. The CDR3 DNA reads as TGTGCTAGTACAGGGTGGGGAAACACTGAAGCTTTCTTT. Residues: CASTGWGNTEAFF.

The chain carries TRBV11-2 and TRBJ2-1, with a tentative D call TRBD1 (6 bases). This CDR3 spans 14 amino acids. Looked up from germline, CDR1 is SGHAT and CDR2 is FQNNGV. V was cut by 3 bases and J by 8 bases, with 14 bases left in between. The CDR3 here is CASSLGAVGHEQFF. Written as DNA, the CDR3 is TGTGCCAGCAGCTTGGGGGCCGTGGGTCATGAGCAGTTCTTC.

The chain links TRBV27 to TRBJ2-7; 8 nucleotides align to TRBD1. Germline CDR1 MNHEY, CDR2 SMNVEV (reference sequence). There are 15 residues in the CDR3. The J segment lost 4 bases and the V segment lost 4 bases, leaving 9 bases of the junction unmatched. The CDR3 nucleotides read TGTGCCAGCAGTTCCTGGACAGGGAGCCCGTACGAGCAGTACTTC. Translation: CASSSWTGSPYEQYF.

This chain links TRBV18 with TRBJ1-4; D is unclear. The ends were cut back, 0 bases at V and 4 bases at J, with 6 bases in the middle. This CDR3 spans 14 amino acids. Germline-derived CDR1 and CDR2 are KGHSH and LQKENI. The CDR3 reads CASSPPTDNEKLFF. The CDR3 DNA sequence: TGTGCCAGCTCACCACCGACGGATAATGAAAAACTGTTTTTT.

The gene calls are TRBV27 and TRBJ2-7, with D possibly matching TRBD2 (5 bases). The CDR3 is 14 residues long. Trimming stripped 7 bases from V and 2 bases from J, with 15 bases between. The V gene's germline CDR1 is MNHEY and CDR2 SMNVEV (reference sequence). Here the CDR3 reads CASKAKRITYEQYF. CDR3 nucleotides: TGTGCCAGCAAAGCGAAGCGGATAACCTACGAGCAGTACTTC.

The rearrangement uses TRBV7-3 and TRBJ1-1; TRBD1 is a possible D gene (5 bases). This CDR3 comprises 15 residues. V was clipped by 5 bases and J by 0 bases, with 13 bases between them. Germline lookup yields CDR1 SGHTA and CDR2 FQGTGA. As DNA, the CDR3 is TGTGCCAGCAGCCGTACCAGGGTGGTGAACACTGAAGCTTTCTTT. Translation gives CASSRTRVVNTEAFF.

This chain joins TRBV19 and TRBJ2-2; D tentatively reads TRBD1 or TRBD2 (5 bases each). With 0 bases removed from V and 2 bases from J, the gap between germline ends came to 16 bases. This CDR3 region has 18 residues. The germline V gene has CDR1 LNHDA and CDR2 SQIVND (reference sequence). CDR3 nucleotides: TGTGCCAGTAGTATAGATTCGGTGGGGGTCTATAACACCGGGGAGCTGTTTTTT. Protein sequence: CASSIDSVGVYNTGELFF.

The chain employs TRBV7-2 and TRBJ1-5, with D maybe TRBD1 (6 bases). There are 15 residues in the CDR3. V dropped 2 bases and J dropped 5 bases, with 13 bases sitting between them. From germline, CDR1 is SGHTA and CDR2 FQGNSA. In nucleotides, the CDR3 is TGTGCCAGCAGCTTACGGTCGGGGGCACATCAGCCCCAGCATTTT. The encoded protein is CASSLRSGAHQPQHF.

The CDR3 bases are TGTGCCAGCAGCCAGGGTGGGCATGAGCAGTTCTTC. Translated, it gives CASSQGGHEQFF. The chain joins TRBV7-3 to TRBJ2-1; D is perhaps TRBD1 (5 bases). The V end was cut by 5 bases, the J end by 8 bases, with 10 bases between. Germline CDR1 and CDR2: SGHTA and FQGTGA. The CDR3 is made up of 12 amino acids. The variable domain in full, with the rest retrieved from reference TRBV7-3 and TRBJ2-1, is GAGVSQTPSNKVTEKGKYVELRCDPISGHTALYWYRQSLGQGPEFLIYFQGTGAADDSGLPNDRFFAVRPEGSVSTLKIQRTERGDSAVYLCASSQGGHEQFFGPGTRLTVL.

V gene TRBV19 combines with J gene TRBJ2-7; D gene uncertain. With 1 base removed from V and 3 bases from J, the gap between germline ends came to 7 bases. CDR3 length equals 13 residues. CDR1 is LNHDA, CDR2 SQIVND, per germline (reference sequence). CDR3 DNA sequence: TGTGCCAGTAGTATAGGACTCGACTACGAGCAGTACTTC. It yields the protein CASSIGLDYEQYF.